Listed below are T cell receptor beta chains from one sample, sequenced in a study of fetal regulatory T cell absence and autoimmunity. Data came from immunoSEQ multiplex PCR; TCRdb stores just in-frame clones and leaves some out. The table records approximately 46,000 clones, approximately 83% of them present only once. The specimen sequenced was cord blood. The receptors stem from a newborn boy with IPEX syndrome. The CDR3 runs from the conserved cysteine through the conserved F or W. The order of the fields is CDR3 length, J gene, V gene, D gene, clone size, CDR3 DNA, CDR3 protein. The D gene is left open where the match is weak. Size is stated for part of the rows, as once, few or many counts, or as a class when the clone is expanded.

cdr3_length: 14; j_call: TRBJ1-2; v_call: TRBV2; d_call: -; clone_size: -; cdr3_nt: TGTGCCAGCAGTGAATTGTACGGATCGAGAGGCTACACCTTC; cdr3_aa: CASSELYGSRGYTF
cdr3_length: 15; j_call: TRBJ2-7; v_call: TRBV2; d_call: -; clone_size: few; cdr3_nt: TGTGCCAGCAGTGTCGATTCGGGACCCTCCTACGAGCAGTACTTC; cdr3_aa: CASSVDSGPSYEQYF
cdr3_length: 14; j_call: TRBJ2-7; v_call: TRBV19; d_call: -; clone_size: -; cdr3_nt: TGTGCCAGTAGTAAGACAGGCGCAGCCTACGAGCAGTACTTC; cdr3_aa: CASSKTGAAYEQYF
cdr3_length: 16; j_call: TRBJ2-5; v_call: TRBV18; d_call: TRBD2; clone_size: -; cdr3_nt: TGTGCCAGCTCACCCCGGACTAGCGGGGCAGGAGAGACCCAGTACTTC; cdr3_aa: CASSPRTSGAGETQYF
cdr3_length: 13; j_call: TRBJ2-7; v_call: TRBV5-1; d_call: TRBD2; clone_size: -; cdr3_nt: TGCGCCAGCAGCTTTAGCGGGAGGGTCGAGCAGTACTTC; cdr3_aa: CASSFSGRVEQYF
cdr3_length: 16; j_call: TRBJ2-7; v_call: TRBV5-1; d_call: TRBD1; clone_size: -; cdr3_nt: TGCGCCAGCAGCTTTAACAGGGGGCTAGCGGCCTACGAGCAGTACTTC; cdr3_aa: CASSFNRGLAAYEQYF
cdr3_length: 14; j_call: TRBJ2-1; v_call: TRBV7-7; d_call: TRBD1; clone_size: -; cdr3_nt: TGTGCCAGCAGCCCGGGACAGGGGGGTAGTGAGCAGTTCTTC; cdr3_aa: CASSPGQGGSEQFF
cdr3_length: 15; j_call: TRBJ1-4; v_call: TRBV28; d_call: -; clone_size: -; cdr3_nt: TGTGCCAGCACCCGGGGGGCTCCAGGCTCTGAAAAACTGTTTTTT; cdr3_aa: CASTRGAPGSEKLFF
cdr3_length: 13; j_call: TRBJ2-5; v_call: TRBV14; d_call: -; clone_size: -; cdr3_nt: TGTGCCAGCAGCCAAGTACCCGTTTGGACCCAGTACTTC; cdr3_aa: CASSQVPVWTQYF
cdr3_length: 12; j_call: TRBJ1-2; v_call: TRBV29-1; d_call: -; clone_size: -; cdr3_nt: TGCAGCGTTGAAGGGTCTAACTATGGCTACACCTTC; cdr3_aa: CSVEGSNYGYTF
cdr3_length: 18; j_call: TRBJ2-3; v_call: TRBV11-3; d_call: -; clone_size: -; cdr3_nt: TGTGCCAGCAGCTTAGAGGGGGCTGGAGGTCTTTTCACAGATACGCAGTATTTT; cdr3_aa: CASSLEGAGGLFTDTQYF
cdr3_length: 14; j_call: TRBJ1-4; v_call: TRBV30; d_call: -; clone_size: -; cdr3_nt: TGTGCCTGGAGTGTGGGCCAGGCTAATGAAAAACTGTTTTTT; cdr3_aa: CAWSVGQANEKLFF
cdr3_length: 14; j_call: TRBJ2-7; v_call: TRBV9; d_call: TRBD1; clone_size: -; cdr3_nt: TGTGCCAGCAGCGTAGGGACAGGGGGCGACGAGCAGTACTTC; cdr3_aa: CASSVGTGGDEQYF
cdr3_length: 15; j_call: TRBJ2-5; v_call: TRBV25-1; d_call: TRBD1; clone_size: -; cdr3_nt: TGTGCCAGCAGTGATGGGACAGAGTACCAAGAGACCCAGTACTTC; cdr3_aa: CASSDGTEYQETQYF
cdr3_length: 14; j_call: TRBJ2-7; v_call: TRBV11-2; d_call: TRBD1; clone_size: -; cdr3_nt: TGTGCCAGCAGCGCTCCCGGGACAGCTGGAGAGCAGTACTTC; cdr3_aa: CASSAPGTAGEQYF
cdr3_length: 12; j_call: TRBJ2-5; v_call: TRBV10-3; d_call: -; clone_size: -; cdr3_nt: TGTGCCATCAGTGAGCAGAGACAGAGGCAGTACTTC; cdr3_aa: CAISEQRQRQYF
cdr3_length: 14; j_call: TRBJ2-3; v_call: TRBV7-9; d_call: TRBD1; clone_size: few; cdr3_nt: TGTGCCAGCACCCTCCAACAGGGGGCAGATACGCAGTATTTT; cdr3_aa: CASTLQQGADTQYF
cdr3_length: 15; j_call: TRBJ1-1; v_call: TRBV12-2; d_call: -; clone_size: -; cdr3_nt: TGTGCAAGTCGCTTAGTGGACAGGGTGAACACTGAAGCTTTCTTT; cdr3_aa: CASRLVDRVNTEAFF
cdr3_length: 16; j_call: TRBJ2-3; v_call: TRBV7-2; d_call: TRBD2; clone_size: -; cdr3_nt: TGTGCCAGCAGCTTAGGAGCGGGAGGATTTGGAGATACGCAGTATTTT; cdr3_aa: CASSLGAGGFGDTQYF
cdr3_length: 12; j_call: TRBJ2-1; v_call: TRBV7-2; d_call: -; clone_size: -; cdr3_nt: TGTGCCAGCAGCTTACGTTCCAATGAGCAGTTCTTC; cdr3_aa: CASSLRSNEQFF